This T cell receptor beta chain was captured by sequencing in a study of T cell responses to AZD1222 COVID-19 vaccine. This clone has only a few counts. Assay used: immunoSEQ multiplex PCR; TCRdb lists only in-frame clones, some missing. The sample consists of around 120,000 clones, 88% of them appearing once. This CDR3 is 15 amino acids long. Germline loops: CDR1 SGHTA, CDR2 FQGNSA. V was cut by 5 bases and J by 0 bases, with 11 bases left in between. Sample: peripheral blood, taken on day 0 of AZD1222 vaccination. V gene TRBV7-2 combines with J gene TRBJ1-3; the D is unclear. This TCR was sampled from an adult in good health. CDR3 sequence: CASSNDPSSGNTIYF. In DNA form, the CDR3 reads TGTGCCAGCAGCAATGACCCCAGCTCTGGAAACACCATATATTTT.